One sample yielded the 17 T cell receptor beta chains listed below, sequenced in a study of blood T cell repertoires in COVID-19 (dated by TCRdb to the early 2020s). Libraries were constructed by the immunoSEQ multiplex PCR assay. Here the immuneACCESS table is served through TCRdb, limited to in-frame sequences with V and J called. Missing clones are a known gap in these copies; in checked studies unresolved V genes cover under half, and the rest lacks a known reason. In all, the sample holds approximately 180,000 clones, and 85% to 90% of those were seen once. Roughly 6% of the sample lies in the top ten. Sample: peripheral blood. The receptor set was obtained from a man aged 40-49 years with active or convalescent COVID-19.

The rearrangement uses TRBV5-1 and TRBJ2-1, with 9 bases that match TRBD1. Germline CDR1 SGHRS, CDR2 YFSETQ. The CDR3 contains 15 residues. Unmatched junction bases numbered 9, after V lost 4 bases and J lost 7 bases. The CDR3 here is CASSVGQGTGNEQFF. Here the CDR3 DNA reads TGCGCCAGCAGCGTCGGACAGGGGACGGGTAATGAGCAGTTCTTC.

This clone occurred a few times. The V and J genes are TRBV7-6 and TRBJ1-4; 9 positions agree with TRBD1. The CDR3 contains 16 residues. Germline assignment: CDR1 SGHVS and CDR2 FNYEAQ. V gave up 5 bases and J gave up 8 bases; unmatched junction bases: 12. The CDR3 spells CASSPSLQGAWEKLFF. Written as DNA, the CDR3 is TGTGCCAGCAGCCCAAGCTTACAGGGGGCGTGGGAAAAACTGTTTTTT.

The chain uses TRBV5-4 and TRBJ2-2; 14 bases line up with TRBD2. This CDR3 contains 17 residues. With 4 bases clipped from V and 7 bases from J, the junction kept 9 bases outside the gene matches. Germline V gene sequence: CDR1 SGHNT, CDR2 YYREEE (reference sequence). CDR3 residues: CASSPGTSGSVSGELFF. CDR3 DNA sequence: TGTGCCAGCAGCCCTGGGACTAGCGGGAGTGTTAGCGGGGAGCTGTTTTTT. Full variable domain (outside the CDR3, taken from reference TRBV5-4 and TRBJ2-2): ETGVTQSPTHLIKTRGQQVTLRCSSQSGHNTVSWYQQALGQGPQFIFQYYREEENGRGNFPPRFSGLQFPNYSSELNVNALELDDSALYLCASSPGTSGSVSGELFFGEGSRLTVL.

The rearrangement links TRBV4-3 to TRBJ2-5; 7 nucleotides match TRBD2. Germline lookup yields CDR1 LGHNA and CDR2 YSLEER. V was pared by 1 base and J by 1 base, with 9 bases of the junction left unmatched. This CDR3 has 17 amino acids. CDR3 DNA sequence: TGCGCCAGCAGCCAAGTTCTCAGCGGGGCCCTCCAAGAGACCCAGTACTTC. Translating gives CASSQVLSGALQETQYF.

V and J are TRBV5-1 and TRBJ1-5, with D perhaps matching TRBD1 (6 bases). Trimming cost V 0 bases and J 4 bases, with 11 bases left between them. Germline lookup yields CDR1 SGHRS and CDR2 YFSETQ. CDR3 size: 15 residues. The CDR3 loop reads CASSLGPRGNQPQHF. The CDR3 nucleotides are TGCGCCAGCAGCTTGGGACCCAGGGGTAATCAGCCCCAGCATTTT.

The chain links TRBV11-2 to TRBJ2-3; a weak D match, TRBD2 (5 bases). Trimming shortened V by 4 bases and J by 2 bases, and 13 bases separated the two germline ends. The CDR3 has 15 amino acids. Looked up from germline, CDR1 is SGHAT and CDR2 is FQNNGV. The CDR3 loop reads CASSSVLAATDTQYF. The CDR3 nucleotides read TGTGCCAGCAGCTCCGTGCTAGCAGCCACAGATACGCAGTATTTT.

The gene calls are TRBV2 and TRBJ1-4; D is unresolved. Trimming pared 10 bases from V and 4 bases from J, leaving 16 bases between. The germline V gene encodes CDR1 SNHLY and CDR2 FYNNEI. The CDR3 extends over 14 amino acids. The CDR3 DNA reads TGTGCCACCTCAACGCGGGGATATAATGAAAAACTGTTTTTT. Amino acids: CATSTRGYNEKLFF.

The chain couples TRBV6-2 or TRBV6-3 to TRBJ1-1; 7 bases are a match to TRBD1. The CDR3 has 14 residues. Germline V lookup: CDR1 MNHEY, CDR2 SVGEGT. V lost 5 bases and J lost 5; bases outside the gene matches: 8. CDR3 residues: CASSQRQGRTEAFF. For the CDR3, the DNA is TGTGCCAGCAGTCAAAGACAGGGTCGGACTGAAGCTTTCTTT.

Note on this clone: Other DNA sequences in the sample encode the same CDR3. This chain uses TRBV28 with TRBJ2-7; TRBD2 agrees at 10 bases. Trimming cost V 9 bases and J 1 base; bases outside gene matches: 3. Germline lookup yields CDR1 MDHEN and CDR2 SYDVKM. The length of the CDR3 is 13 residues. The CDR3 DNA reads TGTGCCAGTCGGACTAGCGGTTCCTACGAGCAGTACTTC. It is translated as CASRTSGSYEQYF.

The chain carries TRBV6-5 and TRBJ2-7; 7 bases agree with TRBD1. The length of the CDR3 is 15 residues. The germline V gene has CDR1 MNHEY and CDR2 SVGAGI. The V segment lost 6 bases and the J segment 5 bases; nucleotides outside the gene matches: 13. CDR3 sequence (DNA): TGTGCCAGCAGGTGGCCGGGACAGAACACCCACGAGCAGTACTTC. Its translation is CASRWPGQNTHEQYF.

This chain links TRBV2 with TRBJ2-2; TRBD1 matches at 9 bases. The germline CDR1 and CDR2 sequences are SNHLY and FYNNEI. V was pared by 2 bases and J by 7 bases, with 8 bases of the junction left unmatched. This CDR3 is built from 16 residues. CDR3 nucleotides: TGTGCCAGCAGTGAATCCGGGACAGGGATGAACGGGGAGCTGTTTTTT. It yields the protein CASSESGTGMNGELFF.

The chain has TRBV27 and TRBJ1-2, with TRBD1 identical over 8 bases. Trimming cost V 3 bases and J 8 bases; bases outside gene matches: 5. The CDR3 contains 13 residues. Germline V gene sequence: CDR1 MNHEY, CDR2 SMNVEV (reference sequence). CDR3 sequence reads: CASSLDRARGYTF. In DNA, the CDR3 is TGTGCCAGCAGTTTGGACAGGGCAAGAGGCTACACCTTC.

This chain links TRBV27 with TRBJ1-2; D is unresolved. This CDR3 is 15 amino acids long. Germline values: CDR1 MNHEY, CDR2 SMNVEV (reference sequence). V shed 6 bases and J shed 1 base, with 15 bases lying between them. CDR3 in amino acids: CASRVKRDFNYGYTF. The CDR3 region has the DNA TGTGCCAGCAGGGTGAAAAGAGACTTTAACTATGGCTACACCTTC.

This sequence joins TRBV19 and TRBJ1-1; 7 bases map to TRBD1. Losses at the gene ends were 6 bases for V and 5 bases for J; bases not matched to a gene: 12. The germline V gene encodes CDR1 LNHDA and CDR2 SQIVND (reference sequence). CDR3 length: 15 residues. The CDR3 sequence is CASRYSDRVYTEAFF. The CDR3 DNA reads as TGTGCCAGTAGATATAGCGACAGGGTATATACTGAAGCTTTCTTT.

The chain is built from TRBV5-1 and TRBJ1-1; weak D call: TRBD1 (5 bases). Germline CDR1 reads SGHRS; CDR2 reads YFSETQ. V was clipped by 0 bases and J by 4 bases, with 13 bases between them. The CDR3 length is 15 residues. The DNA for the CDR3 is TGCGCCAGCAGCTTGGGAGTCGGGGGGTCCACTGAAGCTTTCTTT. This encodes CASSLGVGGSTEAFF.

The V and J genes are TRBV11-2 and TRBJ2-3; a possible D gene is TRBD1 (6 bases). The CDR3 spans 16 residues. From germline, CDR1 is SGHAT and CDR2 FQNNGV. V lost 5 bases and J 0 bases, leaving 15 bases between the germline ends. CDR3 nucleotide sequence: TGTGCCAGCAGCCCCACAGGGAGAGGAAGCACAGATACGCAGTATTTT. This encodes CASSPTGRGSTDTQYF.

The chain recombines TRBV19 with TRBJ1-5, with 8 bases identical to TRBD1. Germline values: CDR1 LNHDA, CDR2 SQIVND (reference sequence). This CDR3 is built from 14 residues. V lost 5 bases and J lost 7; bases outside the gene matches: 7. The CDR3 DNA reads TGTGCCAGTAGTCCGTGGACAGGGTTACAGCCCCAGCATTTT. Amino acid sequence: CASSPWTGLQPQHF.